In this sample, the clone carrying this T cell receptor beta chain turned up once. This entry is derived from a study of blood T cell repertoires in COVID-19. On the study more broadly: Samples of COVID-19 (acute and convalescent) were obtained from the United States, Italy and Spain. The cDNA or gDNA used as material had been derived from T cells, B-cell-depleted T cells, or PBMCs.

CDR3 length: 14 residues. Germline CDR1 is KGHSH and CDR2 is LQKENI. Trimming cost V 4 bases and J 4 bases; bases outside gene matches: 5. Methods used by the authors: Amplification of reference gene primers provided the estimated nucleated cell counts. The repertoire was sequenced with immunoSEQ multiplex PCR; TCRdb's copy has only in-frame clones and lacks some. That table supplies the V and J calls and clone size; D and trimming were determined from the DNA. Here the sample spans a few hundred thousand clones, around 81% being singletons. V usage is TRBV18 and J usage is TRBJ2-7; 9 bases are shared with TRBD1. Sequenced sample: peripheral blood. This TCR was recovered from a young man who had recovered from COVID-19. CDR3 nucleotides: TGTGCCAGCTCACGAAGGACAGGGGAGTACGAGCAGTACTTC. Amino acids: CASSRRTGEYEQYF.